This entry features one T cell receptor (beta chain) sequence. This clone was detected a few times. Its antigen target is currently unknown. There are no base qualities to consult, and no much larger clone falls within one base. The immunoSEQ Assay, a bias-controlled multiplex PCR, was used to amplify TCRbeta CDR3 regions from genomic DNA. In the authors' own workflow: Within the assay, amplification of reference gene primers was used to estimate how many nucleated cells each sample contained. Sequence reads were collapsed and filtered to measure the absolute abundance of every unique TCRbeta CDR3 rearrangement. For each sample, productive Simpson clonality was calculated by taking the square root of Simpson's diversity index across productive rearrangements. TCRdb's version of the immuneACCESS table is confined to in-frame rearrangements and falls short of the full clone set. An unresolved V gene accounts for under half of the shortfall where checked; the remainder is of unknown origin. V, J and clone size are those of that table, while D and trimming were read from the DNA. This sample has roughly 120,000 clones in its table, and roughly nine tenths of those were observed once. Of the sample, 6% to 9.5% is held by the ten largest clones.

This sample was included in a study of blood T cell repertoires in COVID-19 (dated by TCRdb to about 2020). For the wider study: The collaborator samples originated in the United States, Italy and Spain and spanned the acute and convalescent phases of COVID-19. The prospective study material was composed of cDNA or gDNA derived from T cells, B-cell-depleted T cells, or PBMCs. Subjects who had been exposed to COVID-19, were actively infected with it, or had recovered from it provided the deeply sampled blood TCRbeta repertoires that made up the dataset. A freely available public database, intended as a resource for researchers studying the immune response to SARS-CoV-2, is where the repertoires were released. Samples were obtained from the ongoing ImmuneRACE study (first 160 participants) and from over 1,000 subjects provided by 6 global collaborators. The sample metadata nearly always contained a de-identified subject ID, COVID-19 status, age in years and sex. Where HLA class I and class II types were available, the types were taken from metadata supplied by the sample provider, not from assay-based typing.

The CDR3, cysteine through phenylalanine, is 13 amino acids long. Only the CDR3 part of the read is kept: 39 bases, read in frame from the first base. Trimming takes 5 bases from V and 3 bases from J, and the germline ends sit 10 bases apart. Looking up the germline V gene yields CDR1 MNHEY and CDR2 SVGAGI. Broad study findings and their caveats: How much clinical and demographic metadata was included differed by source and by participant, and the metadata was provided uncurated.

Another Seattle source contributed samples from volunteer blood donors who had recovered from COVID-19. The collaborating institutions used their own protocols to collect whole blood in K2EDTA tubes. For TCRbeta analysis, collaborator samples were shipped as frozen whole blood, as isolated PBMCs, or as DNA extracted from either sample type. The chain is made from TRBV6-5 and TRBJ1-1; the best D guess is TRBD1, with 6 bases matching. The sample was peripheral blood. The sequence was collected from a man in his sixties or seventies who had recovered from COVID-19. This receptor carries the CDR3 CASSRSGDTEAFF. The sequenced DNA is TGTGCCAGCAGTCGGTCAGGGGACACTGAAGCTTTCTTT.